This T cell receptor beta chain was captured in a study of cytomegalovirus exposure and HLA in healthy donors. Findings of the study overall: Accurate predictions that matched the HLA-A and HLA-B alleles of most subjects were reportedly made from TCR beta sequences. Most TCR sequences showed up rarely, but some public TCRs showed up in many donors.

V dropped 3 bases and J dropped 4 bases, with 9 bases sitting between them. Germline V gene sequence: CDR1 MNHEY, CDR2 SMNVEV (reference sequence). There are 13 residues in the CDR3. The PCR had 60 Vbeta and 13 Jbeta primers. This table comes from immunoSEQ multiplex PCR, and its TCRdb copy is limited to in-frame clones, with some not included. This table lists fewer than 150,000 clones. In the case of this clone: Antigen specificity is unknown.

The sequence came from a man in his forties in good health and CMV-seronegative. The V and J genes are TRBV27 and TRBJ1-2; the D is unclear. Specimen: PBMCs. CDR3 in amino acids: CASSFREGYGYTF. Here the CDR3 DNA reads TGTGCCAGCAGTTTCCGGGAGGGCTATGGCTACACCTTC.